This section outlines one T cell receptor (beta chain) sequence together with its context. Produced via immunoSEQ multiplex PCR; TCRdb's table is partial and in-frame only. Of around 400,000 clones in the sample, roughly nine tenths were seen once. The germline gives CDR1 WNHNN, CDR2 SYGVQD (reference sequence). This CDR3 has 19 amino acids. After removal of 8 bases from V and 0 bases from J, the junction contained 18 bases not matched to a gene. The record originates from a study of blood T cell repertoires in COVID-19. Background on the study: The analysed material was cDNA or gDNA that came from T cells, B-cell-depleted T cells, or PBMCs.

The chain joins TRBV10-1 to TRBJ1-5, with TRBD1 identical over 8 bases. This clonotype originated in a man aged 40-49 years with acute or convalescent COVID-19. The sequenced material came from peripheral blood. CDR3 DNA: TGCGCCAGCGGGGTGGAAATACAACAGGGGGGGAATAGCAATCAGCCCCAGCATTTT. Its translation is CASGVEIQQGGNSNQPQHF.